This T cell receptor beta chain is drawn from a study of T cell repertoires in cytomegalovirus infection. For this clonotype: What it binds is unknown.

Broader study findings: The cumulative frequency of public TCR beta families distinguished individuals who carried CMV together with the relevant HLA.

Germline-derived CDR1 and CDR2 are MGHDK and SYGVNS. CDR3 length: 13 amino acids. V was clipped by 6 bases and J by 2 bases, with 11 bases between them. Via MiXCR, TCRdb re-called the reads, giving one row per CDR3 protein. Found here are approximately 290,000 distinct CDR3 sequences, roughly 24% of them singletons; the top ten hold roughly 13%. Sequenced material: PBMCs. The gene calls are TRBV25-1 and TRBJ2-7, with D perhaps given as TRBD1 or TRBD2 (5 bases each). This receptor was identified in a human donor in good health (CMV status not recorded). Some clones in this sample may be carry-over from other donors' samples. CDR3 sequence (DNA): TGTGCCAGCAGGGGGACCTCCACCTACGAGCAGTACTTC. This translates into CASRGTSTYEQYF.